These 24 T cell receptor beta chains were all obtained from the same sample, sequenced in a study of molecular identifiers for immune sequencing clone quantification. TCRdb re-called the PCR reads through MiXCR, storing one row per CDR3 protein. This sample yields a few hundred thousand distinct CDR3 sequences, of which roughly 25% are seen a single time; approximately 0.76% belongs to the top ten. Sequencing was carried out using naive CD8+ T cells from blood, with Jurkat cell RNA spiked in. As to subset: FACS-sorted CD8+CD4-CCR7+CD45RA+ naive T cells. The source is a human donor in good health. Some libraries in this study had Jurkat cell RNA spiked in.

This clonotype came up a few times. The chain combines TRBV4-3 with TRBJ1-3; the D gene is possibly TRBD1 (6 bases). V lost 3 bases and J lost 2, with 8 bases in between. CDR1 and CDR2 from the germline V gene are LGHNA and YSLEER. This CDR3 contains 14 residues. The CDR3 region has the DNA TGCGCCAGCAGCCACGGGACAACTGGAAACACCATATATTTT. Its translation: CASSHGTTGNTIYF.

This clonotype was detected many times. This chain connects TRBV28 to TRBJ2-5; TRBD1 aligns across 7 bases. Germline CDR1 MDHEN, CDR2 SYDVKM. Unmatched junction bases numbered 2, after V lost 7 bases and J lost 0 bases. The CDR3 contains 13 residues. In DNA form, the CDR3 reads TGTGCCAGCAAAACAGGGGACCAAGAGACCCAGTACTTC. It translates to CASKTGDQETQYF.

This clonotype was counted at least ten times. The chain is built from TRBV28 and TRBJ2-3; 12 nucleotides align to TRBD1. V lost 6 bases to trimming and J lost 6 bases; unmatched junction nucleotides: 7. Germline lookup yields CDR1 MDHEN and CDR2 SYDVKM. The CDR3 is made up of 15 amino acids. DNA of the CDR3: TGTGCCAGCAGCCCCGGGACAGGGGGCTTCGATACGCAGTATTTT. Its protein is CASSPGTGGFDTQYF.

The sample holds many counts of this clonotype. V usage is TRBV5-6 and J usage is TRBJ2-7; D unresolved. The CDR3 is 12 residues long. Trimming pared 0 bases from V and 5 bases from J, leaving 6 bases between. Germline-derived CDR1 and CDR2 are SGHDT and YYEEEE. CDR3 amino acids: CASSLGSNEQYF. The CDR3 DNA follows: TGTGCCAGCAGCTTGGGCAGTAACGAGCAGTACTTC.

The chain joins TRBV11-2 to TRBJ1-1; 9 nucleotides match TRBD1. Trimming at V came to 3 bases and at J to 5 bases, leaving 7 bases not matched to a gene. CDR1 and CDR2 from the germline V gene are SGHAT and FQNNGV. The CDR3 consists of 15 residues. CDR3 in amino acids: CASSLVGQGWTEAFF. CDR3 nucleotide sequence: TGTGCCAGCAGCTTGGTAGGACAGGGGTGGACTGAAGCTTTCTTT.

In this sample, this clonotype turned up many times. V and J are TRBV28 and TRBJ1-1, with 7 nucleotides matching TRBD1. This CDR3 is built from 13 residues. Germline CDR1 reads MDHEN; CDR2 reads SYDVKM. V shed 3 bases, J shed 5 bases, and the junction held 3 bases outside the gene matches. The CDR3 loop reads CASSLTGRTEAFF. DNA for the CDR3: TGTGCCAGCAGTTTGACAGGGAGGACTGAAGCTTTCTTT.

A note on this clonotype: Germline is not matched at one junction end, which may reflect a read error. This chain uses TRBV12-3 or TRBV12-4 with TRBJ1-2, with D possibly being TRBD1 (5 bases). This CDR3 is built from 15 residues. In DNA, the CDR3 is TGTGCCAGCAGTTTGTTGGGGGAGGCTAACGATGGCTACACCTTC. This gives the protein CASSLLGEANDGYTF.

This clonotype appeared a few times. Just one base apart from a much larger clone, this may be a read error. V and J are TRBV7-2 and TRBJ1-1, with unresolved D. Germline V lookup: CDR1 SGHTA, CDR2 FQGNSA. The germline V and J ends were trimmed by 1 base and 3 bases, with 3 bases remaining between them. This CDR3 is 12 amino acids long. CDR3 nucleotides: TGTGCCAGCAGCTTAGTATACACTGAAGCTTTCTTT. Amino acid sequence: CASSLVYTEAFF.

Remarks on this clonotype: No DNA is shown, since the ends of the CDR3 on it are uncertain; the CDR3 is the one TCRdb lists. The chain employs TRBV27 and TRBJ2-2. The CDR3 is 14 residues long, ends included. Germline CDR1 reads MNHEY; CDR2 reads SMNVEV (reference sequence). The CDR3 sequence: CASRWATGTGELLF.

In its sample, this clonotype was seen a few times. V gene TRBV27 combines with J gene TRBJ1-1, with no clear D. The CDR3 is made up of 13 amino acids. The ends were cut back, 3 bases at V and 7 bases at J, with 12 bases in the middle. The germline V gene encodes CDR1 MNHEY and CDR2 SMNVEV (reference sequence). The CDR3 here is CASSFSGGLEAFF. The CDR3 DNA follows: TGTGCCAGCAGTTTCTCGGGCGGGCTTGAAGCTTTCTTT.

The J gene is TRBJ1-5, the V gene TRBV9, with D tentatively TRBD1 (5 bases). This CDR3 is 16 amino acids long. The ends were cut back, 1 base at V and 0 bases at J, with 11 bases in the middle. Per germline, CDR1 SGDLS and CDR2 YYNGEE. The DNA of the CDR3 is TGTGCCAGCAGCGTAATGACAGCTTATAGCAATCAGCCCCAGCATTTT. This encodes CASSVMTAYSNQPQHF.

This clonotype was counted a few times. The chain links TRBV5-1 to TRBJ2-1; D gene ambiguous. CDR3 length: 14 amino acids. V lost 0 bases and J 5 bases, leaving 9 bases between the germline ends. Germline CDR1 is SGHRS and CDR2 is YFSETQ. The CDR3 protein is CASSLENNNNEQFF. CDR3 sequence (DNA): TGCGCCAGCAGCTTGGAGAACAACAACAATGAGCAGTTCTTC.

This clonotype showed up just a few times. The chain recombines TRBV29-1 with TRBJ2-7; D unresolved. Germline V gene lookup returns CDR1 SQVTM and CDR2 ANQGSEA. The CDR3 sequence is 12 residues long. Trimming removed 4 bases at V and 4 bases at J, with 11 bases between. The CDR3, as DNA: TGCAGCGTTGGTCATAGCCTGTACGAGCAGTACTTC. Its translation is CSVGHSLYEQYF.

This sequence joins TRBV30 and TRBJ2-7; D remains ambiguous. Per germline, CDR1 GTSNPN and CDR2 SVGIG (reference sequence). Between the trimmed V and J ends, which lost 2 bases and 7 bases, there was a span of 27 bases. This CDR3 region has 17 residues. Here the CDR3 reads CAWSPPRDPIPLGEQYF. The DNA of the CDR3 is TGTGCCTGGAGTCCTCCCCGCGATCCCATTCCTTTGGGAGAGCAGTACTTC.

This clonotype was seen many times. The gene calls are TRBV28 and TRBJ1-5; possibly TRBD1 for D (5 bases). The V and J ends lost 3 bases and 6 bases respectively, with 12 bases between them. Germline lookup yields CDR1 MDHEN and CDR2 SYDVKM. This CDR3 has 14 amino acids. The CDR3 region has the DNA TGTGCCAGCAGTTTTGGCAGGGTCGGTCAGCCCCAGCATTTT. Translating it yields CASSFGRVGQPQHF.

V is TRBV4-1 and J is TRBJ1-4; no firm D call. Germline lookup yields CDR1 MGHRA and CDR2 YSYEKL. The CDR3 totals 14 residues. Trimming removed 4 bases at V and 10 bases at J, with 16 bases between. CDR3 protein: CASSPRLEGTKLFF. For the CDR3, the DNA is TGCGCCAGCAGCCCCCGTTTGGAGGGCACAAAACTGTTTTTT.

The chain carries TRBV19 and TRBJ1-5, with D possibly being TRBD1 (6 bases). V gave up 8 bases and J gave up 1 base, with 12 bases separating them. The CDR3 spans 14 residues. Germline CDR1 is LNHDA and CDR2 is SQIVND (reference sequence). The CDR3 reads CASSGEWSNQPQHF. The DNA for the CDR3 is TGTGCCAGTTCAGGGGAATGGAGCAATCAGCCCCAGCATTTT.

The rearrangement joins TRBV4-1 to TRBJ2-7; TRBD1 is a possible D gene (5 bases). With 1 base removed from V and 3 bases from J, the gap between germline ends came to 10 bases. This CDR3 is 14 amino acids long. Germline CDR1 and CDR2: MGHRA and YSYEKL. The CDR3 region has the DNA TGCGCCAGCAGCCAAGTAGGCGACAGCTACGAGCAGTACTTC. This translates into CASSQVGDSYEQYF.

Remarks on this clonotype: This clone may be a read error of a much larger clone one base away. V gene TRBV7-2 combines with J gene TRBJ2-7; 10 bases line up with TRBD1. The V gene's germline CDR1 is SGHTA and CDR2 FQGNSA. The ends lost 5 bases at V and 7 bases at J; junction bases unmatched: 14. CDR3 length equals 16 residues. Here the CDR3 reads CASSLNRDRGLWEQYF. CDR3 in DNA: TGTGCCAGCAGCCTAAACCGGGACAGGGGCCTTTGGGAGCAGTACTTC. Drawing the rest from reference TRBV7-2 and TRBJ2-7, the complete variable domain is GAGVSQSPSNKVTEKGKDVELRCDPISGHTALYWYRQSLGQGLEFLIYFQGNSAPDKSGLPSDRFSAERTGGSVSTLTIQRTQQEDSAVYLCASSLNRDRGLWEQYFGPGTRLTVT.

This clonotype was counted only a few times. A much larger clonotype is one base distant, so this may be a read error. The chain carries TRBV7-2 and TRBJ2-3; tentatively, D is TRBD2 (5 bases). Germline CDR1 is SGHTA and CDR2 is FQGNSA. V shed 5 bases and J shed 10 bases, with 13 bases lying between them. This CDR3 has 12 amino acids. CDR3 in amino acids: CASSLCQEAQYF. Written as DNA, the CDR3 is TGTGCCAGCAGCCTCTGCCAGGAGGCGCAGTATTTT.

The genes are TRBV28 and TRBJ2-3; TRBD2 aligns across 16 bases. Trimming removed 4 bases from V and 6 bases from J; junction bases left unmatched: 7. Germline V CDR1 and CDR2: MDHEN, SYDVKM. The CDR3 runs to 17 residues. The CDR3 bases are TGTGCCAGCAGTTCCAGGGGGGGACTAGCGGGAGGGGATACGCAGTATTTT. Translating it yields CASSSRGGLAGGDTQYF.

Of note for this clonotype: It may be a read error: a sequence one base away is much more abundant. The rearrangement links TRBV12-3 or TRBV12-4 to TRBJ2-5, with 8 nucleotides matching TRBD2. The CDR3 is 14 residues long. The CDR3: CANSRTSQQETQYF. In DNA form, the CDR3 reads TGTGCCAACAGTCGGACTAGCCAACAAGAGACCCAGTACTTC.

This clonotype appeared a few times. The chain recombines TRBV7-8 with TRBJ2-7; D is undetermined. CDR1 is SGHVS and CDR2 is FQNEAQ in the germline V gene. CDR3 length: 14 amino acids. V dropped 5 bases and J dropped 0 bases, with 11 bases sitting between them. CDR3 nucleotide sequence: TGTGCCAGCAGCGACACGGAGAACTCCTACGAGCAGTACTTC. This translates into CASSDTENSYEQYF.

About this clonotype itself: One junction end does not reproduce the germline sequence, and a read error may be involved. The CDR3: CAGSLEWPGNYEQYF. The DNA for the CDR3 is TGCGCCGGCAGCCTCGAGTGGCCGGGGAACTACGAGCAGTACTTC. This chain connects TRBV4-1 to TRBJ2-7; possible D gene TRBD2, 5 bases. CDR1 is MGHRA, CDR2 YSYEKL, per germline. The CDR3 extends over 15 amino acids.